This T cell receptor beta chain derives from a study of PD-1 blockade in classical Hodgkin lymphoma. Turning to the study itself: The study gave patients nivolumab 3 mg/kg intravenously every 2 weeks. Overall study findings and caveats: Factors driving the repertoire differences, possibly disease activity or prior therapy, remain undefined.

Sequenced by immunoSEQ multiplex PCR; TCRdb stores in-frame clones only, minus some. The sample comprises tens of thousands of clones, approximately 80% of which are singletons, and more than 20% rests with the top ten. This clone showed up just a few times. Its antigen is not known. Every one of the patients relapsed after autologous stem cell transplantation (brentuximab vedotin exposure was variable). The study recorded best responses of complete response, partial response or progressive disease. The sample in question was peripheral blood mononuclear cells (PBMCs), obtained at baseline. The sequence was collected from a human donor with classical Hodgkin lymphoma.

In DNA form, the CDR3 reads TGCGCCAGCGGAGCGGCTAGCGGTTTCCGAGAGACCCAGTACTTC. This sequence encodes CASGAASGFRETQYF. The chain is built from TRBV10-2 and TRBJ2-5; 7 nucleotides align to TRBD2. The germline V gene encodes CDR1 WSHSY and CDR2 SAAADI. Trimming removed 8 bases from V and 4 bases from J; junction bases left unmatched: 13. The CDR3 spans 15 residues.